The 22 T cell receptor beta chains below were found in one sample sequenced in a study of blood T cell repertoires in COVID-19. The repertoire was sequenced with immunoSEQ multiplex PCR; TCRdb's copy has only in-frame clones and lacks some. The sample has hundreds of thousands of clones, about 89% seen once. The specimen was peripheral blood. The receptor source for this set is an older woman with acute or convalescent COVID-19.

The chain joins TRBV12-3 or TRBV12-4 to TRBJ1-2; the match to TRBD1 covers 8 bases. Unmatched junction bases numbered 7, after V lost 8 bases and J lost 5 bases. This CDR3 spans 13 amino acids. CDR3 sequence: CASLRTGGYGYTF. The CDR3 nucleotides read TGTGCCAGCCTAAGAACAGGGGGGTATGGCTACACCTTC.

This rearrangement joins TRBV30 to TRBJ1-2; 8 positions agree with TRBD1. Germline CDR1 reads GTSNPN; CDR2 reads SVGIG (reference sequence). The CDR3 consists of 11 residues. V was pared by 3 bases and J by 9 bases, with 3 bases of the junction left unmatched. CDR3 sequence: CAWSQGASYTF. CDR3 DNA sequence: TGTGCCTGGAGCCAGGGGGCGAGCTACACCTTC.

The chain carries TRBV6-5 and TRBJ1-6; 8 bases match TRBD1. Germline V gene data show CDR1 as MNHEY and CDR2 as SVGAGI. The CDR3 spans 13 residues. J was trimmed by 5 bases and V by 10 bases; bases with no gene match: 4. The CDR3 is CATRGQDNSPLHF. CDR3 bases: TGTGCCACCAGGGGACAGGATAATTCACCCCTCCACTTT.

V usage is TRBV18 and J usage is TRBJ2-1; TRBD2 matches at 11 bases. Germline trimming cut 0 bases from V and 2 bases from J; bases unmatched to any gene: 6. The CDR3 covers 18 residues. Germline lookup yields CDR1 KGHSH and CDR2 LQKENI. The CDR3 sequence: CASSPPATSGGAYNEQFF. The CDR3 DNA follows: TGTGCCAGCTCACCACCGGCCACTAGCGGGGGAGCCTACAATGAGCAGTTCTTC.

The count of this clone is one. This chain uses TRBV28 with TRBJ1-1, with D unclear. Trimming left V 7 bases short and J 7 bases short, with 13 bases between. Germline loops: CDR1 MDHEN, CDR2 SYDVKM. CDR3 length: 12 amino acids. DNA for the CDR3: TGTGCCAGCAATGGACTGGGCTATGAAGCTTTCTTT. It yields the protein CASNGLGYEAFF.

This chain joins TRBV28 and TRBJ1-2, with TRBD1 identical over 9 bases. The CDR3 extends over 12 amino acids. The ends lost 6 bases at V and 7 bases at J; junction bases unmatched: 3. Germline-derived CDR1 and CDR2 are MDHEN and SYDVKM. CDR3 loop: CASSYRGLGYTF. The DNA for the CDR3 is TGTGCCAGCAGCTACAGGGGGCTTGGCTACACCTTC.

This clone was detected ten times or more. The chain employs TRBV28 and TRBJ1-4, with 12 bases that match TRBD1. J lost 7 bases, V lost 6 bases, and 9 bases had no gene match. The CDR3 covers 16 residues. Germline V gene lookup returns CDR1 MDHEN and CDR2 SYDVKM. CDR3 region: CASRSGTGGVSEKLFF. In DNA form, the CDR3 reads TGTGCCAGCAGATCCGGGACAGGGGGCGTGAGTGAAAAACTGTTTTTT.

The chain employs TRBV30 and TRBJ2-3; TRBD2 agrees at 10 bases. Germline CDR1 and CDR2: GTSNPN and SVGIG (reference sequence). J was trimmed by 6 bases and V by 2 bases; bases with no gene match: 14. The CDR3 sequence is 17 residues long. CDR3 nucleotide sequence: TGTGCCTGGAGTTCCGGACTAGCGGAGCCGTTTCCGGATACGCAGTATTTT. It yields the protein CAWSSGLAEPFPDTQYF.

Only one count was recorded for this clone. The rearrangement uses TRBV5-1 and TRBJ2-7; D might be TRBD1 (7 bases). This CDR3 contains 13 residues. Germline values: CDR1 SGHRS, CDR2 YFSETQ. Trimming removed 5 bases at V and 3 bases at J, with 12 bases between. In nucleotides, the CDR3 is TGCGCCAGCAGGGAGGGACAGTTCTACGAGCAGTACTTC. Translated, it gives CASREGQFYEQYF. The full variable domain, in which reference TRBV5-1 and TRBJ2-7 provide the parts outside the CDR3, is KAGVTQTPRYLIKTRGQQVTLSCSPISGHRSVSWYQQTPGQGLQFLFEYFSETQRNKGNFPGRFSGRQFSNSRSEMNVSTLELGDSALYLCASREGQFYEQYFGPGTRLTVT.

V and J are TRBV5-1 and TRBJ2-1; TRBD2 matches 10 bases. Germline values: CDR1 SGHRS, CDR2 YFSETQ. This CDR3 contains 16 residues. V gave up 3 bases and J gave up 1 base; unmatched junction bases: 4. CDR3 DNA: TGCGCCAGCAGCTCCGGACTAGCGGTTTCCTACAATGAGCAGTTCTTC. It specifies CASSSGLAVSYNEQFF.

V gene TRBV5-1 combines with J gene TRBJ2-5; 9 nucleotides match TRBD1. Germline loops: CDR1 SGHRS, CDR2 YFSETQ. V dropped 2 bases and J dropped 5; count of bases not matched to a gene: 4. The CDR3 sequence is 14 residues long. Here the CDR3 reads CASSLTGGVETQYF. The CDR3 nucleotides read TGCGCCAGCAGCTTAACAGGGGGCGTGGAGACCCAGTACTTC.

V is TRBV29-1 and J is TRBJ2-3; unclear D gene. There are 11 residues in the CDR3. Deletions cut 7 bases from V and 0 bases from J, with 5 bases between. Germline CDR1 SQVTM, CDR2 ANQGSEA. The CDR3 coding sequence is TGCAGCGCCCCTAGCACAGATACGCAGTATTTT. Protein product: CSAPSTDTQYF.

The chain uses TRBV10-3 and TRBJ1-5; tentatively, D is TRBD1 (6 bases). Between the trimmed V and J ends, which lost 10 bases and 0 bases, there was a span of 10 bases. CDR3 length: 13 residues. The germline gives CDR1 ENHRY, CDR2 SYGVKD. The CDR3 region is CATHRDSNQPQHF. CDR3 nucleotides: TGTGCCACCCACAGGGATAGCAATCAGCCCCAGCATTTT.

This clone was seen just once. A much larger clone lies one base from this, so it may be a read error. CDR3 protein: CASSPSGGAYEQYF. DNA for the CDR3: TGTGCCAGCAGTCCTAGCGGGGGGGCCTACGAGCAGTACTTC. This chain joins TRBV3-1 (or the pseudogene TRBV3-2) and TRBJ2-7; 12 nucleotides agree with TRBD2. The CDR3 has 14 residues. In germline, CDR1 is LGHDT, CDR2 YNNKEL (reference sequence). V lost 6 bases and J lost 2; bases outside the gene matches: 2.

The chain is built from TRBV4-1 and TRBJ2-2; D may be TRBD2 (5 bases). Germline-derived CDR1 and CDR2 are MGHRA and YSYEKL. Between the trimmed V and J ends, which lost 4 bases and 5 bases, there was a span of 17 bases. This CDR3 is built from 16 residues. CDR3 protein: CASSPIARDRTGELFF. In DNA form, the CDR3 reads TGCGCCAGCAGCCCCATTGCGAGGGATCGAACCGGGGAGCTGTTTTTT.

The V gene is TRBV5-4, the J gene TRBJ1-3; TRBD1 agrees at 9 bases. The CDR3 has 16 residues. J gave up 2 bases and V 4 bases, and 7 bases lay outside the gene matches. Germline loops: CDR1 SGHNT, CDR2 YYREEE (reference sequence). CDR3 nucleotide sequence: TGTGCCAGCAGCCAACAGGGGGCGTCACCTGGAAACACCATATATTTT. Translation: CASSQQGASPGNTIYF.

This clone was observed once. The chain carries TRBV5-6 and TRBJ1-3; D possibly corresponds to TRBD1 (6 bases). The CDR3 sequence is 14 residues long. V was shortened by 5 bases and J by 7 bases, with 16 bases between the two germline ends. Germline CDR1 reads SGHDT; CDR2 reads YYEEEE. CDR3 coding DNA: TGTGCCAGCAGAGCCACAGGGAGTGAGAACACCATATATTTT. It yields the protein CASRATGSENTIYF.

The chain employs TRBV9 and TRBJ2-7; no definite D call. The CDR3 has 13 amino acids. The V end was cut by 0 bases, the J end by 3 bases, with 7 bases between. Germline assignment: CDR1 SGDLS and CDR2 YYNGEE. In DNA, the CDR3 is TGTGCCAGCAGCGTAGATACAGACTACGAGCAGTACTTC. It yields the protein CASSVDTDYEQYF.

This sequence joins TRBV5-1 and TRBJ1-2, with D hard to call. V lost 0 bases, J lost 4 bases, and 10 bases lay in between. CDR3 size: 14 residues. Looked up from germline, CDR1 is SGHRS and CDR2 is YFSETQ. In nucleotides, the CDR3 is TGCGCCAGCAGCTTGGAAGGAGTCATCTATGGCTACACCTTC. Protein: CASSLEGVIYGYTF.

The chain employs TRBV7-2 and TRBJ1-1; a possible D gene is TRBD1 (6 bases). Looked up from germline, CDR1 is SGHTA and CDR2 is FQGNSA. V lost 1 base and J lost 7, with 19 bases in between. CDR3 length: 16 amino acids. The CDR3 DNA follows: TGTGCCAGCAGCTTAGTGGCCAGGGGTGGAATGGATGAAGCTTTCTTT. Translating it yields CASSLVARGGMDEAFF.

This chain joins TRBV6-5 and TRBJ1-5; maybe TRBD1 (6 bases). With 7 bases removed from V and 5 bases from J, the gap between germline ends came to 15 bases. CDR3 length equals 14 residues. Germline CDR1 reads MNHEY; CDR2 reads SVGAGI. CDR3 amino acids: CASTEGRGHQPQHF. CDR3 DNA sequence: TGTGCCAGCACCGAGGGCAGGGGACATCAGCCCCAGCATTTT.

Here the CDR3 DNA reads TGTGCCAGTAGTATAGGAGCGGCAGCTAGTGAAGAAAAACTGTTTTTT. It translates to CASSIGAAASEEKLFF. The chain employs TRBV19 and TRBJ1-4; D call uncertain. V was pared by 1 base and J by 8 bases, with 17 bases between. CDR1 and CDR2 (germline): LNHDA, SQIVND (reference sequence). CDR3 length equals 16 residues.